Sequencing of this TCR beta chain was carried out in a study of blood T cell repertoires in COVID-19 (dated by TCRdb to the early 2020s). Concerning the study at large: Samples from collaborators originated in the United States, Italy and Spain and spanned both the acute and convalescent phases of COVID-19. The material from the prospective study consisted of cDNA or gDNA derived from T cells, B-cell-depleted T cells, or PBMCs. Deeply sampled blood TCRbeta repertoires from subjects exposed to, actively infected with, or recovered from COVID-19 were included in the dataset. Where available, HLA class I and class II types were taken from metadata supplied by the sample provider and were not determined by assay-based typing. The repertoires were released in a freely available public database meant as a resource for research on the immune response to SARS-CoV-2. A de-identified subject ID, COVID-19 status, age in years and sex were almost always included in the sample metadata. The samples were drawn from two sources: the first 160 participants of the ongoing ImmuneRACE study, and over 1,000 subjects contributed by 6 global collaborators. What the study reported, not specific to this receptor: Clinical and demographic metadata were provided uncurated, with the amount varying by source and participant.

Collaborating institutions collected whole blood in K2EDTA tubes following their own protocols. For TCRbeta analysis, collaborators shipped samples in one of three forms: frozen whole blood, isolated PBMCs, or DNA extracted from either of those sample types. TCRbeta CDR3 regions were amplified from genomic DNA using the immunoSEQ Assay, a bias-controlled multiplex PCR. On the study's bioinformatics: Nucleated cell counts per sample were estimated from amplification of reference gene primers within the assay. To quantify the absolute abundance of each unique TCRbeta CDR3 rearrangement, sequence reads were collapsed and filtered. Productive Simpson clonality was computed per sample as the square root of Simpson's diversity index over productive rearrangements. The clones in this table, taken by TCRdb from immuneACCESS, are in-frame only. Not every clone is retained; where verified, under half of the shortfall comes from an unresolved V gene, and the cause of the rest is unknown. The DNA gave D and trimming, while V, J and clone size come from that table. The sample records about 210,000 clones, about 87% of which are singletons. Jointly, the top ten make up under 2% of the sample.

A word on this clone: It lacks a known antigen. One base away there is no much larger clone; base qualities are not given.

Sequences LGHDT (CDR1) and YNNKEL (CDR2) are obtained from the germline V gene (reference sequence). From the cysteine through the phenylalanine, the CDR3 covers 15 amino acids. The CDR3 DNA has 45 bases and is translated from base 1. V is shortened by 0 bases, J by 2 bases, and the region joining them spans 10 bases. The chain is encoded by TRBV3-1 (or the pseudogene TRBV3-2) joined to TRBJ1-2, with TRBD1 as a weak D call on 5 bases. Specimen: peripheral blood. This clonotype was sampled from a man aged 65-85 years with acute or convalescent COVID-19. The DNA is TGTGCCAGCAGCCAAGATGCAGGGAAGAACTATGGCTACACCTTC. Its product reads: CASSQDAGKNYGYTF.